One and the same sample provided the 19 T cell receptor beta chains below, sequenced in a study of regulatory T cells in long-lasting Graves disease. CDR3-region Arm-PCR and iRepertoire HTBI primers produced the TCR beta libraries. TCRdb itself ran the multiplex PCR reads through MiXCR, one entry per CDR3 protein. This sample has more than 350,000 distinct CDR3 sequences; 21% occur once, and the top ten carry roughly an eighth. This sample's time point: persistent/refractory GD, antithyroid drugs over 5 years with positive TRAb. PBMC RNA was the source of the TCR library. Sample: peripheral blood mononuclear cells (PBMCs), taken when the disease was refractory, from a patient treated with antithyroid drugs. The receptors originated from a female donor with Graves disease.

V usage is TRBV28 and J usage is TRBJ2-2, with a weak D call TRBD2 (6 bases). CDR1 MDHEN and CDR2 SYDVKM come from the germline V gene. This CDR3 comprises 15 residues. V was trimmed by 8 bases and J by 0 bases, leaving 13 bases between them. CDR3 residues: CASGGWDSNTGELFF. The DNA of the CDR3 is TGTGCCAGCGGAGGGTGGGACTCGAACACCGGGGAGCTGTTTTTT.

About this clonotype: Here the CDR3 omits its conserved ending phenylalanine or tryptophan, so a read error is the likely source. This chain uses TRBV3-1 with TRBJ1-1; no firm D call. V was clipped by 4 bases and J by 1 base, with 7 bases between them. Germline CDR1 reads LGHDT; CDR2 reads YNNKEL (reference sequence). The CDR3 spans 13 residues. The CDR3: CASSLRQNTEAFS. The CDR3 DNA reads TGTGCCAGCAGCCTGCGACAGAACACTGAAGCTTTCTCT.

This clonotype was detected a few times. A read error may be the cause here, since a much bigger clone is one base away. The V call is TRBV28, the J call TRBJ1-5, with D uncertain. CDR1 is MDHEN, CDR2 SYDVKM, per germline. V was pared by 6 bases and J by 5 bases, with 20 bases between. This CDR3 is 16 amino acids long. CDR3 in DNA: TGTGCCAGCAGACACCGGAACACGGATCCTCATCAGCCCCAGCATTTT. It translates to CASRHRNTDPHQPQHF. Complete variable domain (other parts from reference TRBV28 and TRBJ1-5): DVKVTQSSRYLVKRTGEKVFLECVQDMDHENMFWYRQDPGLGLRLIYFSYDVKMKEKGDIPEGYSVSREKKERFSLILESASTNQTSMYLCASRHRNTDPHQPQHFGDGTRLSIL.

V gene TRBV11-2 combines with J gene TRBJ2-2, with D unclear. The CDR3 length is 14 residues. Germline V lookup: CDR1 SGHAT, CDR2 FQNNGV. The V end lost 5 bases, the J end lost 4 bases, and 11 bases lay between the germline ends. CDR3 residues: CASSPRVPTGELFF. As DNA, the CDR3 is TGTGCCAGCAGCCCCCGGGTCCCCACCGGGGAGCTGTTTTTT. The whole variable domain, remainder taken from reference TRBV11-2 and TRBJ2-2, is EAGVAQSPRYKIIEKRQSVAFWCNPISGHATLYWYQQILGQGPKLLIQFQNNGVVDDSQLPKDRFSAERLKGVDSTLKIQPAKLEDSAVYLCASSPRVPTGELFFGEGSRLTVL.

The V call is TRBV5-1, the J call TRBJ2-1; D call uncertain. Per germline, CDR1 SGHRS and CDR2 YFSETQ. The CDR3 sequence is 11 residues long. Trimming stripped 3 bases from V and 7 bases from J, with 5 bases between. CDR3 DNA sequence: TGCGCCAGCAGCTGGCTGAATGAGCAGTTCTTC. Its translation is CASSWLNEQFF.

The chain recombines TRBV7-3 with TRBJ2-3, with 12 bases lining up with TRBD2. The germline CDR1 and CDR2 sequences are SGHTA and FQGTGA. J lost 0 bases, V lost 4 bases, and 2 bases had no gene match. The CDR3 is 16 residues long. DNA for the CDR3: TGTGCCAGCAGCTCTGGACTAGCGGGAAGCACAGATACGCAGTATTTT. This translates into CASSSGLAGSTDTQYF. The full variable domain, in which reference TRBV7-3 and TRBJ2-3 provide the parts outside the CDR3, is GAGVSQTPSNKVTEKGKYVELRCDPISGHTALYWYRQSLGQGPEFLIYFQGTGAADDSGLPNDRFFAVRPEGSVSTLKIQRTERGDSAVYLCASSSGLAGSTDTQYFGPGTRLTVL.

This clonotype appeared a few times. The rearrangement uses TRBV20-1 and TRBJ2-7; D gene ambiguous. CDR1 and CDR2 from the germline V gene are DFQATT and SNEGSKA (reference sequence). The CDR3 is made up of 15 amino acids. V lost 1 base to trimming and J lost 2 bases, with 15 bases between them. CDR3 protein: CSARGWAARTYEQYF. As DNA, the CDR3 is TGCAGTGCTAGAGGGTGGGCTGCGCGTACCTACGAGCAGTACTTC.

This clonotype was picked up many times. Written as DNA, the CDR3 is TGTGCCAGCAGTACCTTAGGGGACAGCACAGATACGCAGTATTTT. It specifies CASSTLGDSTDTQYF. The rearrangement uses TRBV28 and TRBJ2-3; D may correspond to TRBD1 or TRBD2 (5 bases each). Trimming removed 5 bases from V and 0 bases from J, with 12 bases in between. Germline CDR1 is MDHEN and CDR2 is SYDVKM. The CDR3 is made up of 15 amino acids. The full variable domain, its missing parts supplied by reference TRBV28 and TRBJ2-3, is DVKVTQSSRYLVKRTGEKVFLECVQDMDHENMFWYRQDPGLGLRLIYFSYDVKMKEKGDIPEGYSVSREKKERFSLILESASTNQTSMYLCASSTLGDSTDTQYFGPGTRLTVL.

With respect to this clonotype: Since a much larger clone is just one base distant, this may be a read error. V and J are TRBV10-3 and TRBJ2-7, with D uncertain. CDR1 is ENHRY, CDR2 SYGVKD, per germline. V lost 10 bases to trimming and J lost 6 bases, with 22 bases between them. This CDR3 comprises 14 residues. The DNA of the CDR3 is TGTGCCACCCAGACACCGAGAGGTACTTGCGAGCAGTACTTC. Translated, it gives CATQTPRGTCEQYF.

Ten or more counts support this clonotype. This chain uses TRBV27 with TRBJ2-7; D is unresolved. The CDR3 consists of 11 residues. The germline V gene encodes CDR1 MNHEY and CDR2 SMNVEV (reference sequence). Deletions cut 8 bases from V and 3 bases from J, with 8 bases between. The CDR3 here is CASRRDYEQYF. CDR3 nucleotides: TGTGCCAGCCGAAGAGACTACGAGCAGTACTTC.

Many counts were recorded for this clonotype. The CDR3 DNA reads TGCGCCAGCAGCCAAGTTAAGGGGTCCTACGAGCAGTACTTC. Translation: CASSQVKGSYEQYF. The chain couples TRBV4-1 to TRBJ2-7; tentatively, D is TRBD1 (5 bases). This CDR3 region has 14 residues. Per the germline V gene, CDR1 is MGHRA and CDR2 is YSYEKL. V lost 1 base, J lost 1 base, and 8 bases lay in between.

This clonotype has ten or more counts. The chain couples TRBV24-1 to TRBJ2-1; D remains unclear. Germline CDR1 and CDR2: KGHDR and SFDVKD. The ends were cut back, 5 bases at V and 4 bases at J, with 2 bases in the middle. This CDR3 is built from 11 residues. The CDR3, as DNA: TGTGCCACCAGTGGTTACAATGAGCAGTTCTTC. Translated: CATSGYNEQFF.

This clonotype was counted many times. This rearrangement joins TRBV27 to TRBJ2-7; 9 bases are shared with TRBD1. The CDR3 extends over 15 amino acids. The ends lost 2 bases at V and 3 bases at J; junction bases unmatched: 5. CDR1 is MNHEY, CDR2 SMNVEV, per germline (reference sequence). CDR3 DNA sequence: TGTGCCAGCAGTTTACCGGGACAGGGATTCTACGAGCAGTACTTC. This translates into CASSLPGQGFYEQYF.

The rearrangement links TRBV29-1 to TRBJ1-1, with a weak D call TRBD1 (6 bases). The germline V and J ends were trimmed by 6 bases and 0 bases, with 14 bases remaining between them. CDR1 and CDR2 from the germline V gene are SQVTM and ANQGSEA. The length of the CDR3 is 14 residues. This CDR3 reads CSVITGPLNTEAFF. CDR3 nucleotides: TGCAGCGTGATAACAGGGCCCTTGAACACTGAAGCTTTCTTT.

V usage is TRBV24-1 and J usage is TRBJ1-5; weak D call: TRBD1 (6 bases). This CDR3 comprises 15 residues. The germline CDR1 and CDR2 sequences are KGHDR and SFDVKD. V was pared by 4 bases and J by 3 bases, with 12 bases between. The CDR3 nucleotides read TGTGCCACCAGTGACAGGGGTTTGAACAATCAGCCCCAGCATTTT. Encoded protein: CATSDRGLNNQPQHF.

The rearrangement uses TRBV7-6 and TRBJ2-1; 12 bases map to TRBD2. Looked up from germline, CDR1 is SGHVS and CDR2 is FNYEAQ. The CDR3 is 14 residues long. V lost 5 bases and J lost 8; bases outside the gene matches: 4. The CDR3 region has the DNA TGTGCCAGCAGCAGACTAGCGGGGGTTCATGAGCAGTTCTTC. This translates into CASSRLAGVHEQFF.

This clonotype was detected many times. The chain employs TRBV20-1 and TRBJ2-2; 7 nucleotides line up with TRBD2. The germline CDR1 and CDR2 sequences are DFQATT and SNEGSKA (reference sequence). The CDR3 runs 14 residues. Trimming at V came to 3 bases and at J to 0 bases, leaving 1 base not matched to a gene. The CDR3, as DNA: TGCAGTGCTAGCGCGGGGGCGAACACCGGGGAGCTGTTTTTT. Translated, it gives CSASAGANTGELFF.

The chain uses TRBV5-6 and TRBJ2-7; TRBD2 aligns across 9 bases. This CDR3 has 14 residues. Germline values: CDR1 SGHDT, CDR2 YYEEEE. Trimming cost V 7 bases and J 1 base; bases outside gene matches: 6. CDR3 nucleotides: TGTGCCAGCGGGCGGACTAGCGCATCCTACGAGCAGTACTTC. It codes for CASGRTSASYEQYF.

In its sample, this clonotype was seen many times. One end of the junction is discordant with germline, which a read error may explain. The chain couples TRBV5-1 to TRBJ1-1; no clear D gene. Germline CDR1 SGHRS, CDR2 YFSETQ. The CDR3 runs 14 residues. CDR3 in amino acids: CASSLGTMNTEAFF. In DNA form, the CDR3 reads TGTGCCAGCAGCCTCGGCACTATGAACACTGAAGCTTTCTTT.